This T cell receptor (beta chain) appears in the sequencing data of a study of blood T cells in healthy people across ages. Germline-derived CDR1 and CDR2 are SGHKS and YYEKEE (reference sequence). The CDR3 contains 13 residues. Trimming took off 1 base at V and 8 bases at J, with 12 bases between the two ends. Turning to this clonotype: The antigen remains undetermined.

The study's findings and limits: Roughly linear age-related decline in beta diversity appeared, significant by age around 36. Fewer expanded clones and more diversity marked long-lived versus aged donors.

A second PCR, run for about 7 to 11 cycles, used a sample-barcoded 5' primer plus a J-beta primer mix. TCRdb ran MiXCR on the 5' RACE reads and lists one entry per CDR3 protein. The table has about 1.7 million distinct CDR3 sequences, roughly 27% seen once; the top ten hold 7.7%. Sequencing was carried out using blood. The TCR was taken from a woman in her twenties or thirties in good health. This chain joins TRBV5-5 and TRBJ1-1; possibly TRBD1 for D (6 bases). The CDR3 spells CASSLTGAREAFF. As DNA, the CDR3 is TGTGCCAGCAGCTTGACGGGGGCGCGGGAAGCTTTCTTT.